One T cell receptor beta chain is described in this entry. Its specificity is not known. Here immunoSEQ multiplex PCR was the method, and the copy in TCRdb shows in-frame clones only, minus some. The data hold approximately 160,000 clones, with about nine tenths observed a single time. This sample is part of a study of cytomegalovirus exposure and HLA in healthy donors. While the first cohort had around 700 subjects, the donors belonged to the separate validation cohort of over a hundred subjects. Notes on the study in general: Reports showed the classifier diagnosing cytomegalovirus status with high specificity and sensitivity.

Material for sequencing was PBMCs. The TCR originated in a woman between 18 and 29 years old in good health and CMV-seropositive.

The CDR3 loop is CASTRDSSDQPQHF. CDR3 bases: TGTGCCAGCACTCGGGACAGCTCCGATCAGCCCCAGCATTTT. The chain is built from TRBV6-6 and TRBJ1-5, with TRBD1 identical over 7 bases. Germline CDR1 reads MNHNY; CDR2 reads SVGAGI (reference sequence). The CDR3 runs to 14 residues. V was clipped by 7 bases and J by 5 bases; unmatched bases: 8.